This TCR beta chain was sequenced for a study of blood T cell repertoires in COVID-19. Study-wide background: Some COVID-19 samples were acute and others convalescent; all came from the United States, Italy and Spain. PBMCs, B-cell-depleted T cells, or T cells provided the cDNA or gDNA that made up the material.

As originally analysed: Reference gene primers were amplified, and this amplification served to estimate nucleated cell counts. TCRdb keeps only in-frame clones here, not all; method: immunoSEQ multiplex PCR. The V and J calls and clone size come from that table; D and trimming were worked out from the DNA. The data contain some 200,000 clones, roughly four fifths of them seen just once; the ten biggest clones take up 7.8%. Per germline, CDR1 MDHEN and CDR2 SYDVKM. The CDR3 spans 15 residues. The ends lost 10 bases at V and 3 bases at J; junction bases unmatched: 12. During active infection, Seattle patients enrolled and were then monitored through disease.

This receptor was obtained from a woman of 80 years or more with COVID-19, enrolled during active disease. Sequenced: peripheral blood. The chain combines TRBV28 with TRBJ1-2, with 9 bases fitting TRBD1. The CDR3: CATVGQGPGDYGYTF. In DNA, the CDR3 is TGTGCCACCGTCGGACAGGGGCCGGGGGACTATGGCTACACCTTC.